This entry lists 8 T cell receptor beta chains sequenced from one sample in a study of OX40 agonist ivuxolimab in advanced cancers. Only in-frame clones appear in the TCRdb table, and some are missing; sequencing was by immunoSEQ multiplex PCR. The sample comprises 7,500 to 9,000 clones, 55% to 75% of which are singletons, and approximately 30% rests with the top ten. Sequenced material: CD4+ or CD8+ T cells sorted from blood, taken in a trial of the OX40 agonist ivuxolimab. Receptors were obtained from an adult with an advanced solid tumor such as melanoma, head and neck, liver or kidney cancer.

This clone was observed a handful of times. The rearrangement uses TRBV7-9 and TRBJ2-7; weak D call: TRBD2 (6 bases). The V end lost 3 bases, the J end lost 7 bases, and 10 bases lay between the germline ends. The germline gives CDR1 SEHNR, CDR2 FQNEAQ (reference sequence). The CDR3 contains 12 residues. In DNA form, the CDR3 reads TGTGCCAGCAGCTTTGCGGCGGGGGAGCAGTACTTC. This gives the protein CASSFAAGEQYF.

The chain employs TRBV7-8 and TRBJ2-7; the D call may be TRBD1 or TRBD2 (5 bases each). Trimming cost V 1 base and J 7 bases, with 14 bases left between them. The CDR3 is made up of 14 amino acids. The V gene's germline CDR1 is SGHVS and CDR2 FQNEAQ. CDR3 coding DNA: TGTGCCAGCAGCTTAGAAGCAGGGCGAGGGGAGCAGTACTTC. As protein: CASSLEAGRGEQYF.

Here the CDR3 reads CASSMTGFEGNGYTF. CDR3 sequence (DNA): TGTGCCAGCAGCATGACAGGGTTCGAAGGGAATGGCTACACCTTC. V usage is TRBV7-9 and J usage is TRBJ1-2, with 7 positions matching TRBD1. The CDR3 is 15 residues long. Germline CDR1 reads SEHNR; CDR2 reads FQNEAQ (reference sequence). With V trimmed by 5 bases and J by 6 bases, 12 bases remained unmatched.

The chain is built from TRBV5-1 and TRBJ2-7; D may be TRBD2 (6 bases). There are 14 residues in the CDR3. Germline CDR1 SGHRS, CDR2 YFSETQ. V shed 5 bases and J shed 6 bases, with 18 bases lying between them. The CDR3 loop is CASRIRENALEQYF. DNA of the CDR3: TGCGCCAGCAGGATCCGGGAGAACGCCCTCGAGCAGTACTTC.

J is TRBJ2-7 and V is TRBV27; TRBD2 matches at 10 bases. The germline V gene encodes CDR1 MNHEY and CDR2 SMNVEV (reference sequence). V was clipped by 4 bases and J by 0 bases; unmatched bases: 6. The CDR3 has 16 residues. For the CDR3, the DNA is TGTGCCAGCAGTTATCATAGCGGGAGGTCCTCCTACGAGCAGTACTTC. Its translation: CASSYHSGRSSYEQYF.

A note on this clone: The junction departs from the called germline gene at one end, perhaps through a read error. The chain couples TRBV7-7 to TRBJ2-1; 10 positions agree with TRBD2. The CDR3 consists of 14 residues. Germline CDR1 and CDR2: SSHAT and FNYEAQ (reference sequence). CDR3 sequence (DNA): TGTGCTAGCAGCCCAGCGGGGGGGCTTAATGAGCAGTTCTTC. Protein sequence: CASSPAGGLNEQFF.

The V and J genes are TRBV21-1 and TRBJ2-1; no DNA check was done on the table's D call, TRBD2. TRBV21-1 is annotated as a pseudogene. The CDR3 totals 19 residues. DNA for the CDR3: TGTGCCAGCAGCATACCGGGACTAGCGGGGTCTAATGGTCCCTATGAGCAGTTCTTC. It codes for CASSIPGLAGSNGPYEQFF.

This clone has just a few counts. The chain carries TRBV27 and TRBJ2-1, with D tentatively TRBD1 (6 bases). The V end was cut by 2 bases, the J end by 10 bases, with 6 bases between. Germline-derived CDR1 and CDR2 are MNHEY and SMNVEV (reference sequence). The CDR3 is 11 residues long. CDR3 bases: TGTGCCAGCAGTTTAGGACAGGAGCAGTTCTTC. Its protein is CASSLGQEQFF.